The 5 T cell receptor beta chains listed next were all sequenced from one sample in a study of Graves' ophthalmopathy and Graves' hyperthyroidism (dated by TCRdb to 2016 to 2018). Data came from an Illumina HiSeq 2000. TCR beta CDR3 regions were amplified from RNA transcripts for repertoire sequencing. The first round of RT-PCR was done with HTBI primers and the Qiagen OneStep RT-PCR kit, and was followed by a second round of multiplex PCR, then size selection and purification. TCRdb cleaned the public reads at Q25 with fastp, built clones with MiXCR and kept in-frame beta chains. CDR3 protein sequences are deduplicated, and each keeps its most common genes and DNA. The sample table holds some 240,000 distinct CDR3 sequences, of which 45% were seen once. In total, the top ten clones hold more than 45% of the sample. Sequencing was performed on peripheral blood. All receptors derive from an adult man with Graves' ophthalmopathy.

The chain recombines TRBV6-5 with TRBJ2-5; 8 bases are shared with TRBD2. V lost 2 bases and J lost 5; bases outside the gene matches: 7. The CDR3 has 15 amino acids. Germline values: CDR1 MNHEY, CDR2 SVGAGI. The CDR3 here is CASSYAGGGSETQYF. CDR3 nucleotide sequence: TGTGCCAGCAGTTACGCGGGAGGAGGATCGGAGACCCAGTACTTC.

The gene calls are TRBV7-9 and TRBJ2-5, with D hard to call. Germline V CDR1 and CDR2: SEHNR, FQNEAQ (reference sequence). Trimming left V 1 base short and J 5 bases short, with 8 bases between. The CDR3 is 13 residues long. CDR3 sequence: CASSLEAKETQYF. The CDR3 bases are TGTGCCAGCAGCTTAGAGGCAAAGGAGACCCAGTACTTC.

This clonotype has a handful of counts. The V call is TRBV3-1, the J call TRBJ1-5; 7 bases fit TRBD1. The CDR3 has 12 amino acids. The trim removed 4 bases at V and 11 bases at J, leaving 5 bases unmatched. In germline, CDR1 is LGHDT, CDR2 YNNKEL (reference sequence). CDR3 amino acids: CASSRRQGTQHF. CDR3 nucleotide sequence: TGTGCCAGCAGCCGCCGACAGGGAACCCAGCATTTT. Filled out from reference TRBV3-1 and TRBJ1-5, the complete variable domain reads DTAVSQTPKYLVTQMGNDKSIKCEQNLGHDTMYWYKQDSKKFLKIMFSYNNKELIINETVPNRFSPKSPDKAHLNLHINSLELGDSAVYFCASSRRQGTQHFGDGTRLSIL.

The chain employs TRBV4-2 and TRBJ2-7; tentative D call: TRBD2 (6 bases). Trimming removed 0 bases at V and 3 bases at J, with 12 bases between. This CDR3 is 15 amino acids long. CDR1 is LGHNA, CDR2 YNFKEQ, per germline. This CDR3 reads CASSQELMGGYEQYF. The CDR3 nucleotides are TGTGCCAGCAGCCAAGAGCTCATGGGAGGCTACGAGCAGTACTTC.

This sequence joins TRBV4-2 and TRBJ2-7; D unresolved. V was trimmed by 2 bases and J by 1 base, leaving 9 bases between them. CDR1 and CDR2 (germline): LGHNA, YNFKEQ. The CDR3 spans 14 residues. The CDR3 DNA reads as TGTGCCAGCAGCCAATCGGGTCTTTCCTACGAGCAGTACTTC. It is translated as CASSQSGLSYEQYF.